These T cell receptor beta chains were read from a single sample in a study of T cell repertoires in cytomegalovirus infection. Using its own MiXCR run on the reads, TCRdb lists one record per CDR3 protein. Of some 700,000 distinct CDR3 sequences in the sample, about a third are singletons; the top ten hold 2.5% to 3.5%. Source material: PBMCs. The receptors originated from a human donor in good health (CMV status not recorded). Some clones in this sample may be carry-over from other donors' samples. Each CDR3 is given with its conserved first and last residue. Each record gives: V gene, clone size, D gene, J gene, CDR3 DNA, CDR3 protein. D genes are given only for firm matches. Not all rows give a size; the values are once, few, many and, for expanded clones, a class.

>TRBV14|.|.|TRBJ1-2
TGTGCCAGCAGCCAATATTCGAGCAGCGCCTATGGCTACACCTTC
CASSQYSSSAYGYTF
>TRBV6-4|.|TRBD1|TRBJ1-6
TGTGCCAGCAGTGACACAGGGGTCTCACCCCTCCACTTT
CASSDTGVSPLHF
>TRBV12-3/TRBV12-4|.|.|TRBJ2-1
TGTGCCAGCAGTTTTAGACCCTCAGGGCATGAGCAGTTCTTC
CASSFRPSGHEQFF
>TRBV7-2|.|.|TRBJ2-5
TGTGCCAGCAGCTTTGGCGGGAAAGCTTCCGAGGCCCAGTACTTC
CASSFGGKASEAQYF
>TRBV5-4|.|.|TRBJ2-1
TGTGCCAGCAGTCAGACTAGAAATGAGCAGTTCTTC
CASSQTRNEQFF
>TRBV5-1|.|.|TRBJ1-1
TGCGCCAGCAGCTTGGAGGGGAGTCAAAGGAGAAACACTGAAGCTTTCTTT
CASSLEGSQRRNTEAFF
>TRBV4-2|few|.|TRBJ1-2
TGTGCCAGCAGCCAAGAACGCGGAGTGTTTCGGGGCTACACCTTC
CASSQERGVFRGYTF
>TRBV3-1|.|.|TRBJ1-1
TGTGCCAGCAGCCGGACCAAGGGTGGGACTGAAGCTTTCTTT
CASSRTKGGTEAFF
>TRBV6-6|few|.|TRBJ1-4
TGTGCCAGCAGTTACAATGTCGAGGCTGCAACTAATGAAAAACTGTTTTTT
CASSYNVEAATNEKLFF
>TRBV9|few|TRBD1|TRBJ2-7
TGTGCCAGCAGGGGGGGACAGGGTACCCACGAGCAGTACTTC
CASRGGQGTHEQYF
>TRBV6-2/TRBV6-3|.|TRBD2|TRBJ2-1
TGTGCCAGCAGTTCCTATGGACTAGCGGGGGGCAATGAGCAGTTCTTC
CASSSYGLAGGNEQFF
>TRBV29-1|.|.|TRBJ1-1
TGCAGCGTTGAGATTCAGAGGAACACTGAAGCTTTCTTT
CSVEIQRNTEAFF
>TRBV3-1|.|.|TRBJ1-1
TGTGCCAGCAGCCAAGCCCGGGACTGGTATAACACTGAAGCTTTCTTT
CASSQARDWYNTEAFF
>TRBV6-1|.|.|TRBJ1-5
TGTGCCAGCAGCGCGAATAGCAATCAGCCCCAGCATTTT
CASSANSNQPQHF
>TRBV14|.|.|TRBJ2-2
TGTGCCAGCAGCTCGAGGGGACGGCGGAGAGGGACCGGGGAGCTGTTTTTT
CASSSRGRRRGTGELFF
>TRBV28|.|.|TRBJ1-6
TGTGCCAGCAGTTTATCCTTTGGGGGAAACTCACCCCTCCACTTT
CASSLSFGGNSPLHF
>TRBV28|.|.|TRBJ1-1
TGTGCCAGCAGCGACGTACGGGGGTTAAACACTGAAGCTTTCTTT
CASSDVRGLNTEAFF
>TRBV28|few|.|TRBJ1-2
TGTGCCAGCAGTACAGAAGACGGCTACACCTTC
CASSTEDGYTF
>TRBV27|.|TRBD1|TRBJ2-1
TGTGCCAGCAGTTCCGAACCTGGGACAGGGGCGTACAATGAGCAGTTCTTC
CASSSEPGTGAYNEQFF
>TRBV11-2|.|.|TRBJ2-2
TGTGCCAGCAGCTTCTTAAACTTCGCCGGGGAGCTGTTTTTT
CASSFLNFAGELFF
>TRBV27|few|TRBD1|TRBJ2-1
TGTGCCAGCAGTTCCCGACAGGGGCTAGCATACAATGAGCAGTTCTTC
CASSSRQGLAYNEQFF
>TRBV6-2/TRBV6-3|few|.|TRBJ1-5
TGTGCCAGCAGCCCCTACATCTCCAGCAATCAGCCCCAGCATTTT
CASSPYISSNQPQHF
>TRBV10-3|.|TRBD2|TRBJ2-1
TGTGCCATCAGTGAGGAAACTAGCGGGAACAATGAGCAGTTCTTC
CAISEETSGNNEQFF
>TRBV12-3/TRBV12-4|few|.|TRBJ1-5
TGTGCCAGCAGTTTAGTGGGGTTTCGGCCCCAGCATTTT
CASSLVGFRPQHF
>TRBV6-8|few|.|TRBJ1-4
TGTGCCAGCAGTTACAGGGGACCGAATGAAAAACTGTTTTTT
CASSYRGPNEKLFF
>TRBV7-2|many|TRBD2|TRBJ2-1
TGTGCCAGCAGCTCAGGACTAGCGGTACGGTTCTTC
CASSSGLAVRFF
>TRBV5-1|few|.|TRBJ2-7
TGCGCCAGCAGCTTGGGTTCCACGGACATGGGAGCCTACGAGCAGTACTTC
CASSLGSTDMGAYEQYF
>TRBV7-2|many|TRBD1|TRBJ2-7
TGTGCCAGCAGCTCAGGACAGGGGGCGTTCTACGAGCAGTACTTC
CASSSGQGAFYEQYF
>TRBV7-2|many|.|TRBJ2-7
TGTGCCAGCAGCTTAGCCGGCAGGGTTGGCTACGAGCAGTACTTC
CASSLAGRVGYEQYF
>TRBV12-3/TRBV12-4|.|.|TRBJ2-2
TGTGCCAGCATCTTCATTAGGTCTACAAGAGCAGATAACACCGGGGAGCTGTTTTTT
CASIFIRSTRADNTGELFF
>TRBV2|once|.|TRBJ1-5
TGTGCCAGCAGTGAGGGGGGCCGGCGATTACGGCAGCCCCAGCATTTT
CASSEGGRRLRQPQHF